The 28 T cell receptor beta chains below all came from one sample that was sequenced in a study of cytomegalovirus exposure and HLA in healthy donors. PCR primers comprised 60 Vbeta and 13 Jbeta primers. The repertoire was sequenced with immunoSEQ multiplex PCR; TCRdb's copy has only in-frame clones and lacks some. The data contain about 140,000 clones, about 80% of them singletons. The sample was PBMCs. The receptors originated from a woman in her late teens or twenties in good health and CMV-seropositive.

This chain joins TRBV2 and TRBJ2-7; 7 positions match TRBD1. From germline, CDR1 is SNHLY and CDR2 FYNNEI. V was clipped by 8 bases and J by 4 bases; unmatched bases: 8. The CDR3 is 13 amino acids. The CDR3 sequence: CASHPGQSYEQYF. CDR3 coding DNA: TGTGCCAGCCACCCGGGACAGTCGTACGAGCAGTACTTC.

The V and J genes are TRBV5-8 and TRBJ2-1; 7 bases are a match to TRBD1. From germline, CDR1 is SGHTS and CDR2 YDEGEE. This CDR3 comprises 15 residues. The junction had 8 bases not matched to a gene; V was cut back by 4 bases and J by 4 bases. CDR3 nucleotides: TGTGCCAGCAGCCGGACACAGGGGCAGTACAATGAGCAGTTCTTC. Amino acid sequence: CASSRTQGQYNEQFF.

The chain couples TRBV5-4 to TRBJ2-7; D is possibly TRBD2 (6 bases). Germline assignment: CDR1 SGHNT and CDR2 YYREEE (reference sequence). CDR3 length: 13 residues. Trimming took 0 bases from V and 7 from J, leaving 11 bases between them. CDR3 amino acids: CASSLVGRTEQYF. The CDR3 nucleotides are TGTGCCAGCAGCTTGGTGGGGAGGACAGAGCAGTACTTC.

The chain is built from TRBV6-5 and TRBJ1-4, with 8 positions matching TRBD1. This CDR3 spans 13 amino acids. The V gene end was trimmed by 7 bases and the J gene end by 8 bases; junction bases not matched to a gene: 6. CDR1 MNHEY and CDR2 SVGAGI come from the germline V gene. Here the CDR3 DNA reads TGTGCCAGCACAGGGGGCGCCCGGGAAAAACTGTTTTTT. Its protein product is CASTGGAREKLFF.

In its sample, this clone was seen once. The gene calls are TRBV6-4 and TRBJ2-6, with unresolved D. Trimming shortened V by 6 bases and J by 0 bases, and 9 bases separated the two germline ends. The CDR3 totals 15 residues. The germline gives CDR1 MRHNA, CDR2 SNTAGT. Here the CDR3 reads CASSPQSSGANVLTF. CDR3 nucleotides: TGTGCCAGCAGCCCACAGAGCTCTGGGGCCAACGTCCTGACTTTC.

The CDR3 reads CASSYLGGNQPQHF. CDR3 DNA sequence: TGTGCCAGCAGTTACCTAGGCGGCAATCAGCCCCAGCATTTT. The chain carries TRBV6-5 and TRBJ1-5; no clear D gene. Per the germline V gene, CDR1 is MNHEY and CDR2 is SVGAGI. V was shortened by 2 bases and J by 2 bases, with 7 bases between the two germline ends. The CDR3 is made up of 14 amino acids.

Here the CDR3 DNA reads TGCGCCAGCAGAAAGGGGACTGAAGCTTTCTTT. This translates into CASRKGTEAFF. The chain couples TRBV5-1 to TRBJ1-1, with TRBD1 as a possible D gene (5 bases). CDR1 is SGHRS and CDR2 is YFSETQ in the germline V gene. V lost 5 bases to trimming and J lost 5 bases, with 7 bases between them. This CDR3 spans 11 amino acids.

V is TRBV5-6 and J is TRBJ2-7, with 8 bases that match TRBD2. V lost 4 bases, J lost 3 bases, and 12 bases stayed unmatched. The CDR3 has 16 residues. Germline V gene data show CDR1 as SGHDT and CDR2 as YYEEEE. The CDR3: CASSPGSGGPFYEQYF. As DNA, the CDR3 is TGTGCCAGCAGCCCGGGGAGCGGGGGTCCCTTCTACGAGCAGTACTTC.

The chain couples TRBV4-1 to TRBJ1-3; 9 bases match TRBD1. This CDR3 is built from 15 residues. V lost 2 bases and J lost 4; bases outside the gene matches: 3. From germline, CDR1 is MGHRA and CDR2 YSYEKL. The CDR3 nucleotides read TGCGCCAGCAGCCAACCCGGACAGGGGGGAAACACCATATATTTT. It yields the protein CASSQPGQGGNTIYF.

This clone was counted once. The chain joins TRBV19 to TRBJ2-3; TRBD2 agrees at 12 bases. CDR1 is LNHDA, CDR2 SQIVND, per germline (reference sequence). The trim removed 0 bases at V and 6 bases at J, leaving 4 bases unmatched. The CDR3 contains 16 residues. Here the CDR3 reads CASSIDASGGADTQYF. The CDR3 DNA reads TGTGCCAGTAGTATAGATGCTAGCGGGGGGGCCGATACGCAGTATTTT.

Written as DNA, the CDR3 is TGTGCCAGCAGCCCGACACGGGGGAAGCCCCAGCATTTT. It encodes CASSPTRGKPQHF. J is TRBJ1-5 and V is TRBV28; TRBD1 is a possible D gene (5 bases). Trimming took off 6 bases at V and 8 bases at J, with 14 bases between the two ends. CDR1 is MDHEN, CDR2 SYDVKM, per germline. The CDR3 is 13 amino acids.

The chain has TRBV5-4 and TRBJ1-4; no reliable D call. Trimming removed 2 bases from V and 3 bases from J, with 11 bases in between. The germline V gene has CDR1 SGHNT and CDR2 YYREEE (reference sequence). This CDR3 is built from 15 residues. The CDR3 sequence: CASSLTVSANEKLFF. The CDR3 DNA reads as TGTGCCAGCAGCTTAACGGTTTCTGCTAATGAAAAACTGTTTTTT.

The CDR3 loop reads CASSIVASGTGELFF. CDR3 DNA: TGTGCCAGTAGTATCGTGGCTAGTGGTACCGGGGAGCTGTTTTTT. The J gene is TRBJ2-2, the V gene TRBV19; D remains ambiguous. Germline V gene data show CDR1 as LNHDA and CDR2 as SQIVND (reference sequence). Trimming stripped 3 bases from V and 5 bases from J, with 13 bases between. The CDR3 is 15 amino acids.

Turning to this clone: The junction departs from germline at one end; a sequencing error may be responsible. The V gene is TRBV7-9, the J gene TRBJ1-1; TRBD1 agrees at 11 bases. In germline, CDR1 is SEHNR, CDR2 FQNEAQ (reference sequence). The CDR3 runs 14 residues. CDR3 amino acids: CSSRPGQGAAEAFF. The CDR3 DNA follows: TGTTCCAGCAGGCCCGGACAGGGGGCCGCTGAAGCTTTCTTT.

The gene calls are TRBV6-1 and TRBJ1-4; D might be TRBD1 (6 bases). V lost 1 base and J lost 8, with 11 bases in between. The CDR3 is made up of 14 amino acids. CDR1 and CDR2 (germline): MNHNS, SASEGT. The DNA for the CDR3 is TGTGCCAGCAGTGAAGACAGGGTCAGGGAAAAACTGTTTTTT. Translation: CASSEDRVREKLFF.

There are a few counts of this clone. The chain links TRBV19 to TRBJ1-1, with a possible D match to TRBD1 (6 bases). V was clipped by 7 bases and J by 1 base, with 10 bases between them. This CDR3 spans 13 amino acids. The germline V gene has CDR1 LNHDA and CDR2 SQIVND (reference sequence). The CDR3 DNA sequence: TGTGCCAGTAATGAGGACAGGAACACTGAAGCTTTCTTT. Its protein is CASNEDRNTEAFF.

The CDR3 is CASSGGTGTIYEQYF. The CDR3 nucleotides read TGCGCCAGCAGCGGAGGGACAGGGACCATCTACGAGCAGTACTTC. This sequence joins TRBV5-1 and TRBJ2-7; 9 positions match TRBD1. CDR1 is SGHRS, CDR2 YFSETQ, per germline. The V and J ends lost 4 bases and 3 bases, in that order; junction bases with no gene match: 8. The CDR3 sequence is 15 residues long.

Only one count was recorded for this clone. The V and J genes are TRBV7-7 and TRBJ2-3; a possible D gene is TRBD1 (6 bases). The germline V and J ends were trimmed by 5 bases and 6 bases, with 18 bases remaining between them. There are 15 residues in the CDR3. The V gene's germline CDR1 is SSHAT and CDR2 FNYEAQ (reference sequence). This CDR3 is CASSVQGGPLDTQYF. The DNA of the CDR3 is TGTGCCAGCAGCGTACAAGGGGGACCACTGGATACGCAGTATTTT.

This rearrangement joins TRBV5-5 to TRBJ2-1; TRBD2 might be the D (6 bases). The CDR3 is 12 residues long. With 4 bases removed from V and 9 bases from J, the gap between germline ends came to 11 bases. Per germline, CDR1 SGHKS and CDR2 YYEKEE (reference sequence). CDR3 residues: CASSPAGLEQFF. The CDR3 nucleotides are TGTGCCAGCAGCCCCGCGGGGCTTGAGCAGTTCTTC.

The genes are TRBV6-1 and TRBJ1-1; 7 bases are a match to TRBD1. Trimming removed 5 bases from V and 11 bases from J; junction bases left unmatched: 8. CDR1 MNHNS and CDR2 SASEGT come from the germline V gene. The CDR3 is 12 residues long. CDR3 nucleotide sequence: TGTGCCAGCAGTACGACAGGGTGGCTGGCTTTCTTT. Amino acids: CASSTTGWLAFF.

This chain joins TRBV7-2 and TRBJ2-1, with a tentative D call TRBD2 (5 bases). Germline loops: CDR1 SGHTA, CDR2 FQGNSA. The germline V and J ends were trimmed by 0 bases and 10 bases, with 13 bases remaining between them. The CDR3 is 14 amino acids. The CDR3 DNA is TGTGCCAGCAGCTTAGCCCTTTCCAGCGGAGAGCAGTTCTTC. Its translation is CASSLALSSGEQFF.

The gene calls are TRBV5-1 and TRBJ2-5; no reliable D call. V was clipped by 0 bases and J by 0 bases, with 3 bases between them. There are 13 residues in the CDR3. CDR1 and CDR2 (germline): SGHRS, YFSETQ. The CDR3 DNA sequence: TGCGCCAGCAGCTTGGCCGACCAAGAGACCCAGTACTTC. This gives the protein CASSLADQETQYF.

J is TRBJ2-1 and V is TRBV9; TRBD2 matches at 12 bases. J gave up 6 bases and V 3 bases, and 4 bases lay outside the gene matches. This CDR3 has 15 residues. Germline values: CDR1 SGDLS, CDR2 YYNGEE. CDR3 bases: TGTGCCAGCAGCGGGACTAGCGGGGCACTCAATGAGCAGTTCTTC. It translates to CASSGTSGALNEQFF.

The J gene is TRBJ2-7, the V gene TRBV15, with 8 positions matching TRBD1. Germline values: CDR1 LNHNV, CDR2 YYDKDF (reference sequence). Germline trimming cut 2 bases from V and 4 bases from J; bases unmatched to any gene: 7. This CDR3 spans 15 amino acids. CDR3 in amino acids: CATSRTQGARYEQYF. DNA of the CDR3: TGTGCCACCAGCAGAACGCAGGGGGCTAGGTACGAGCAGTACTTC.

This sequence joins TRBV6-5 and TRBJ2-1, with 12 bases that match TRBD2. With 4 bases clipped from V and 5 bases from J, the junction kept 6 bases outside the gene matches. Germline loops: CDR1 MNHEY, CDR2 SVGAGI. The CDR3 runs to 16 residues. The CDR3 DNA reads as TGTGCCAGCAGTTTCCGACTAGCGGGGGACAACAATGAGCAGTTCTTC. It specifies CASSFRLAGDNNEQFF.

The J gene is TRBJ1-2, the V gene TRBV6-5, with 7 bases lining up with TRBD1. The germline gives CDR1 MNHEY, CDR2 SVGAGI. The ends lost 0 bases at V and 2 bases at J; junction bases unmatched: 6. This CDR3 has 16 residues. CDR3 loop: CASSYSIGTENYGYTF. CDR3 coding DNA: TGTGCCAGCAGTTACTCGATCGGGACAGAAAACTATGGCTACACCTTC.

This clone was counted once. The chain's CDR3 is CASSEYSRPGELFF. In DNA, the CDR3 is TGTGCCAGCAGTGAATACTCTAGGCCCGGGGAGCTGTTTTTT. The chain joins TRBV2 to TRBJ2-2, with D hard to call. V shed 2 bases and J shed 6 bases, with 10 bases lying between them. This CDR3 is 14 amino acids long. Germline V gene data show CDR1 as SNHLY and CDR2 as FYNNEI.

The CDR3, as DNA: TGTGCCAGCAGTGATTCGGGGACACTCCCTTACTATGGCTACACCTTC. Amino acids: CASSDSGTLPYYGYTF. V gene TRBV6-1 combines with J gene TRBJ1-2; the D gene is possibly TRBD1 (6 bases). CDR1 and CDR2 (germline): MNHNS, SASEGT. This CDR3 is built from 16 residues. V lost 3 bases and J lost 3, with 17 bases in between.